This record covers a single TCR beta chain. Generated by immunoSEQ multiplex PCR, the TCRdb table keeps only in-frame clones and is missing some. The sample holds roughly 300,000 clones, 73% seen once. The data are from a study of shared clonotypes between healthy human individuals. V was clipped by 0 bases and J by 0 bases, with 4 bases between them. This CDR3 has 14 amino acids. CDR1 is ENHRY, CDR2 SYGVKD, per germline. The sequence came from a young man in good health. Sequenced input: memory CD4+ T cells sorted from blood. Subset indicated: CD45RA-negative fraction. The V and J genes are TRBV10-3 and TRBJ2-3; no firm D call. DNA for the CDR3: TGTGCCATCAGTGAGTCTTTAAGCACAGATACGCAGTATTTT. As protein: CAISESLSTDTQYF.